Below are 29 T cell receptor beta chains sequenced from a single sample in a study of neurological immune-mediated disorders. TCRdb ran MiXCR on the 5' RACE reads and lists one entry per CDR3 protein. The sample includes about 43,000 distinct CDR3 sequences, approximately 12% of them seen just once. Sample: PBMCs. The receptor set was obtained from a female donor in good health.

Points on this clonotype: It may be a read error: a sequence one base away is much more abundant. V and J are TRBV20-1 and TRBJ1-4; 7 bases fit TRBD1. The CDR3 spans 15 residues. The J segment lost 8 bases and the V segment lost 0 bases, leaving 9 bases of the junction unmatched. In germline, CDR1 is DFQATT, CDR2 SNEGSKA (reference sequence). CDR3 DNA: TGCAGTGCTAGAGATTCCAAGGGGGCGGGGGAAAAACTGTTTTTT. It translates to CSARDSKGAGEKLFF.

This clonotype came up many times. V is TRBV28 and J is TRBJ2-5; 8 positions agree with TRBD1. J gave up 5 bases and V 4 bases, and 6 bases lay outside the gene matches. Germline V gene lookup returns CDR1 MDHEN and CDR2 SYDVKM. This CDR3 comprises 14 residues. Here the CDR3 reads CASSWTGFRETQYF. CDR3 DNA: TGTGCCAGCAGTTGGACAGGGTTCAGGGAGACCCAGTACTTC.

This clonotype was detected many times. The chain has TRBV10-3 and TRBJ1-5; 9 nucleotides align to TRBD1. V trimming: 5 bases; J trimming: 6 bases; junction bases outside the gene matches: 2. CDR1 is ENHRY and CDR2 is SYGVKD in the germline V gene. This CDR3 comprises 13 residues. CDR3 sequence reads: CAISPGQGQPQHF. CDR3 in DNA: TGTGCCATCAGTCCGGGACAGGGTCAGCCCCAGCATTTT.

This clonotype was detected only a few times. This rearrangement joins TRBV15 to TRBJ2-1; 10 nucleotides align to TRBD2. The CDR3 is made up of 17 amino acids. Per germline, CDR1 LNHNV and CDR2 YYDKDF (reference sequence). V was pared by 0 bases and J by 7 bases, with 9 bases of the junction left unmatched. The CDR3 DNA is TGTGCCACCAGCAGAGACCGGAGCGGGAGGGGTCTTAATGAGCAGTTCTTC. It yields the protein CATSRDRSGRGLNEQFF.

This clonotype was detected many times. The chain uses TRBV5-1 and TRBJ2-7, with D perhaps matching TRBD2 (6 bases). The CDR3 extends over 14 amino acids. CDR1 is SGHRS, CDR2 YFSETQ, per germline. V was shortened by 0 bases and J by 0 bases, with 7 bases between the two germline ends. The CDR3 region is CASSLGGNSYEQYF. CDR3 DNA sequence: TGCGCCAGCAGCTTGGGCGGGAACTCCTACGAGCAGTACTTC.

There are many counts of this clonotype. The chain carries TRBV20-1 and TRBJ1-6; no clear D. Looked up from germline, CDR1 is DFQATT and CDR2 is SNEGSKA (reference sequence). Trimming shortened V by 0 bases and J by 6 bases, and 12 bases separated the two germline ends. CDR3 length equals 15 residues. The CDR3 is CSARESNRANSPLHF. The CDR3 DNA reads TGCAGTGCTAGAGAATCCAATAGGGCTAATTCACCCCTCCACTTT.

This clonotype was recorded at least ten times. The rearrangement uses TRBV6-6 and TRBJ2-7; TRBD1 aligns across 9 bases. V gave up 2 bases and J gave up 4 bases; unmatched junction bases: 6. The germline V gene encodes CDR1 MNHNY and CDR2 SVGAGI (reference sequence). The CDR3 is 15 amino acids. CDR3 sequence: CASSYLGDRAYEQYF. The CDR3 coding sequence is TGTGCCAGCAGTTACCTAGGGGACAGGGCGTACGAGCAGTACTTC.

The table lists this clonotype with many counts. The V gene is TRBV5-1, the J gene TRBJ1-1; unclear D gene. V was shortened by 1 base and J by 3 bases, with 25 bases between the two germline ends. Looked up from germline, CDR1 is SGHRS and CDR2 is YFSETQ. This CDR3 region has 19 residues. CDR3 DNA sequence: TGCGCCAGCAGCTTGTGGCTGGTCGGCCAGGCCACCTTCGACACTGAAGCTTTCTTT. Residues: CASSLWLVGQATFDTEAFF.

This clonotype was found many times. J is TRBJ1-1 and V is TRBV18, with 7 bases aligning to TRBD1. V gave up 1 base and J gave up 3 bases; unmatched junction bases: 8. Germline assignment: CDR1 KGHSH and CDR2 LQKENI. This CDR3 is built from 16 residues. This CDR3 reads CASSPRVEGADTEAFF. The CDR3, as DNA: TGTGCCAGCTCACCACGGGTGGAGGGGGCGGACACTGAAGCTTTCTTT.

In this sample, this clonotype turned up many times. J is TRBJ1-2 and V is TRBV3-1; D remains unclear. Germline V gene data show CDR1 as LGHDT and CDR2 as YNNKEL (reference sequence). Trimming stripped 1 base from V and 3 bases from J, with 12 bases between. The CDR3 contains 15 residues. DNA for the CDR3: TGTGCCAGCAGCCAAGCGGCATTAGACTACTATGGCTACACCTTC. This translates into CASSQAALDYYGYTF.

This clonotype was found many times. As DNA, the CDR3 is TGCGCCAGCAGCCGCTCCGCATCCACCGGCACAGATACGCAGTATTTT. It translates to CASSRSASTGTDTQYF. The chain uses TRBV4-1 and TRBJ2-3; no reliable D call. Germline values: CDR1 MGHRA, CDR2 YSYEKL. The ends were cut back, 4 bases at V and 1 base at J, with 15 bases in the middle. The CDR3 contains 16 residues.

This clonotype has ten or more counts. The chain carries TRBV6-5 and TRBJ1-4, with 9 bases matching TRBD1. The CDR3 length is 13 residues. Germline V gene sequence: CDR1 MNHEY, CDR2 SVGAGI. V gave up 10 bases and J gave up 8 bases; unmatched junction bases: 8. This CDR3 reads CATRQGGGEKLFF. The CDR3 nucleotides read TGTGCCACCCGACAGGGGGGAGGGGAAAAACTGTTTTTT.

This clonotype was seen repeatedly, ten times or more. The rearrangement uses TRBV2 and TRBJ1-5; TRBD1 is a possible D gene (6 bases). The CDR3 totals 14 residues. V lost 6 bases to trimming and J lost 1 base, with 10 bases between them. Germline V CDR1 and CDR2: SNHLY, FYNNEI. The DNA for the CDR3 is TGTGCCAGCAGGGCCCAGGGGAGCAATCAGCCCCAGCATTTT. This sequence encodes CASRAQGSNQPQHF.

There are many counts of this clonotype. The chain recombines TRBV10-2 with TRBJ2-7; D tentatively reads TRBD1 or TRBD2 (8 bases each). The CDR3 is 13 residues long. Trimming left V 4 bases short and J 6 bases short, with 13 bases between. CDR1 and CDR2 (germline): WSHSY, SAAADI. CDR3 residues: CASSVSGTGEQYF. DNA for the CDR3: TGCGCCAGCAGTGTTAGCGGGACAGGCGAGCAGTACTTC.

This clonotype was counted ten times or more. This chain uses TRBV13 with TRBJ1-1; D remains ambiguous. This CDR3 contains 16 residues. The germline gives CDR1 PRHDT, CDR2 FYEKMQ (reference sequence). The germline V and J ends were trimmed by 5 bases and 3 bases, with 19 bases remaining between them. The CDR3 DNA sequence: TGTGCCAGCAGCCCAGTCGGAGAGGGCGGGGACACTGAAGCTTTCTTT. It encodes CASSPVGEGGDTEAFF.

This clonotype was recorded at least ten times. CDR3 sequence (DNA): TGTGCCAGCAGCTCCATTGCGGGACAGGGGTTCTACGAGCAGTACTTC. Translating it yields CASSSIAGQGFYEQYF. V is TRBV7-8 and J is TRBJ2-7; 10 positions agree with TRBD1. CDR3 length: 16 amino acids. V gave up 4 bases and J gave up 3 bases; unmatched junction bases: 9. Per germline, CDR1 SGHVS and CDR2 FQNEAQ. The full variable domain, rest sourced from reference TRBV7-8 and TRBJ2-7, is GAGVSQSPRYKVAKRGQDVALRCDPISGHVSLFWYQQALGQGPEFLTYFQNEAQLDKSGLPSDRFFAERPEGSVSTLKIQRTQQEDSAVYLCASSSIAGQGFYEQYFGPGTRLTVT.

The sample holds many counts of this clonotype. This chain links TRBV5-1 with TRBJ2-2; no clear D. In germline, CDR1 is SGHRS, CDR2 YFSETQ. CDR3 size: 15 residues. Trimming removed 3 bases from V and 4 bases from J, with 13 bases in between. DNA for the CDR3: TGCGCCAGCAGCTACGCGGTGACCTCCACCGGGGAGCTGTTTTTT. Translation: CASSYAVTSTGELFF.

A note on this clonotype: A much more abundant neighbour one base away suggests this may be a read error. This chain links TRBV2 with TRBJ1-1; D is undetermined. Germline V gene sequence: CDR1 SNHLY, CDR2 FYNNEI. There are 12 residues in the CDR3. The CDR3 protein is CASTELNTDAFF. For the CDR3, the DNA is TGTGCCAGCACAGAACTGAACACTGATGCTTTCTTT.

This clonotype was recorded at least ten times. The chain is built from TRBV3-1 and TRBJ1-3, with D uncertain. The CDR3 runs to 14 residues. Deletions cut 4 bases from V and 0 bases from J, with 7 bases between. Germline CDR1 and CDR2: LGHDT and YNNKEL (reference sequence). The CDR3 region is CASSREVSGNTIYF. The DNA for the CDR3 is TGTGCCAGCAGCCGGGAGGTCTCTGGAAACACCATATATTTT.

This clonotype was counted many times. This chain uses TRBV27 with TRBJ1-6; unclear D gene. Germline CDR1 MNHEY, CDR2 SMNVEV (reference sequence). V lost 6 bases to trimming and J lost 5 bases, with 5 bases between them. This CDR3 has 12 residues. CDR3 bases: TGTGCCAGCAGGCCACATAATTCACCCCTCCACTTT. It encodes CASRPHNSPLHF.

This clonotype occurred many times. The genes are TRBV7-6 and TRBJ2-3, with D perhaps TRBD2 (6 bases). CDR1 SGHVS and CDR2 FNYEAQ come from the germline V gene. V gave up 5 bases and J gave up 0 bases, with 18 bases separating them. The CDR3 consists of 17 residues. This CDR3 reads CASSRFSSVRSTDTQYF. The CDR3 nucleotides read TGTGCCAGCAGCCGATTCTCTAGCGTCCGGAGCACAGATACGCAGTATTTT.

The rearrangement joins TRBV7-9 to TRBJ1-2; 9 nucleotides agree with TRBD1. This CDR3 is 15 amino acids long. The germline V gene has CDR1 SEHNR and CDR2 FQNEAQ (reference sequence). CDR3 protein: CESSLAGGQGGGYTF. CDR3 in DNA: TGTGAAAGCAGCTTAGCGGGGGGACAGGGAGGTGGCTACACCTTC.

This clonotype was seen repeatedly, ten times or more. The chain is built from TRBV7-9 and TRBJ2-7, with 8 positions matching TRBD2. Trimming removed 4 bases from V and 0 bases from J; junction bases left unmatched: 8. The CDR3 totals 16 residues. Germline V gives CDR1 SEHNR, CDR2 FQNEAQ (reference sequence). Here the CDR3 reads CASSSPGSGVSYEQYF. DNA for the CDR3: TGTGCCAGCAGCTCCCCGGGTAGCGGGGTCTCCTACGAGCAGTACTTC.

By share, this clonotype ranks as medium-sized. The chain employs TRBV20-1 and TRBJ2-1; D is ambiguous. This CDR3 contains 11 residues. V lost 6 bases and J lost 9, with 12 bases in between. Looked up from germline, CDR1 is DFQATT and CDR2 is SNEGSKA (reference sequence). CDR3 in amino acids: CSAQKGREQFF. CDR3 coding DNA: TGCAGTGCACAGAAGGGTCGTGAGCAGTTCTTC.

This clonotype was found once. One junction end disagrees with the germline gene, perhaps due to a read error. J is TRBJ2-1 and V is TRBV9, with unresolved D. Germline CDR1 is SGDLS and CDR2 is YYNGEE. The CDR3 is 11 amino acids. This chain's CDR3 is CASRGNNEHFF. Here the CDR3 DNA reads TGTGCCAGCAGGGGAAACAATGAGCATTTCTTC.

This clonotype has ten or more counts. V gene TRBV5-1 combines with J gene TRBJ1-1, with TRBD1 identical over 10 bases. The V gene end was trimmed by 3 bases and the J gene end by 2 bases; junction bases not matched to a gene: 4. The CDR3 totals 15 residues. CDR1 is SGHRS and CDR2 is YFSETQ in the germline V gene. CDR3 amino acids: CASSSRDRGNTEAFF. CDR3 in DNA: TGCGCCAGCAGCTCCCGGGACAGGGGAAACACTGAAGCTTTCTTT.

This clonotype appeared many times. This chain uses TRBV7-9 with TRBJ2-3; 11 nucleotides line up with TRBD2. Germline CDR1 is SEHNR and CDR2 is FQNEAQ (reference sequence). The CDR3 spans 15 residues. V shed 6 bases, J shed 0 bases, and the junction held 2 bases outside the gene matches. The DNA for the CDR3 is TGTGCCAGCAGGACTAGCGGGGTCAGCACAGATACGCAGTATTTT. Its translation is CASRTSGVSTDTQYF. The full variable domain, completed using reference TRBV7-9 and TRBJ2-3, is DTGVSQNPRHKITKRGQNVTFRCDPISEHNRLYWYRQTLGQGPEFLTYFQNEAQLEKSRLLSDRFSAERPKGSFSTLEIQRTEQGDSAMYLCASRTSGVSTDTQYFGPGTRLTVL.

The chain links TRBV7-3 to TRBJ2-1, with 8 nucleotides matching TRBD2. This CDR3 contains 15 residues. The germline V gene has CDR1 SGHTA and CDR2 FQGTGA. J gave up 7 bases and V 4 bases, and 9 bases lay outside the gene matches. The DNA of the CDR3 is TGTGCCAGCAGCTCTAGCGGGCGAAGCGGGAATGAGCAGTTCTTC. It translates to CASSSSGRSGNEQFF.

This sequence joins TRBV5-5 and TRBJ1-1, with 10 positions matching TRBD1. Trimming cost V 4 bases and J 0 bases; bases outside gene matches: 18. This CDR3 contains 20 residues. Germline values: CDR1 SGHKS, CDR2 YYEKEE (reference sequence). The CDR3 region has the DNA TGTGCCAGCAGCCGATCTACATCCGGGACAGGGGCTCGTGTGAACACTGAAGCTTTCTTT. It is translated as CASSRSTSGTGARVNTEAFF.